This T cell receptor (beta chain) was identified during a study of blood T cell repertoires in COVID-19. About the study: Sites across the United States, Italy and Spain contributed samples from acute and convalescent COVID-19. In each case, the material was cDNA or gDNA derived from T cells, B-cell-depleted T cells, or PBMCs.

V was cut by 1 base and J by 7 bases, with 13 bases left in between. Germline values: CDR1 LGHNA, CDR2 YSLEER. The CDR3 is 15 residues long. Clones were read by immunoSEQ multiplex PCR, and TCRdb kept only the in-frame ones, dropping some. The sample yields 34,000 or so clones, roughly 80% seen once. The sequenced material came from peripheral blood. The TCR comes from an older man with acute or convalescent COVID-19. The V gene is TRBV4-3, the J gene TRBJ2-2; D may be TRBD2 (5 bases). The CDR3: CASSQGGQEVGELFF. CDR3 coding DNA: TGCGCCAGCAGCCAAGGTGGGCAGGAGGTCGGGGAGCTGTTTTTT.